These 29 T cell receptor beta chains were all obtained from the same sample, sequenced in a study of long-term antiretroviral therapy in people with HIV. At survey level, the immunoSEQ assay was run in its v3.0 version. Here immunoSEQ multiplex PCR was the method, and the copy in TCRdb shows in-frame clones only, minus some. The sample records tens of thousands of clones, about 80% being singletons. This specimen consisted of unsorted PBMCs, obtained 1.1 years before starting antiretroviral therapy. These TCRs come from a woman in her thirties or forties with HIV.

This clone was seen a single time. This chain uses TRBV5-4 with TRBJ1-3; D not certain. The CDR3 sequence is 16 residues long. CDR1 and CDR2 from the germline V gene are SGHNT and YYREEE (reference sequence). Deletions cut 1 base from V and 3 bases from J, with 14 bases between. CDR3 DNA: TGTGCCAGCAGCTTGCCGAGAGGGAATAGTGGAAACACCATATATTTT. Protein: CASSLPRGNSGNTIYF.

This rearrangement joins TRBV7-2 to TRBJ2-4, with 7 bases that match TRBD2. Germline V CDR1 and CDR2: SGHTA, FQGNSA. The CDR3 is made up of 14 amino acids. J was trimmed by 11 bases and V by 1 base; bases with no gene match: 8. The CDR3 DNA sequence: TGTGCCAGCAGCTTAGACTGGCTAGCGGTCTTTCAGTACTTC. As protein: CASSLDWLAVFQYF.

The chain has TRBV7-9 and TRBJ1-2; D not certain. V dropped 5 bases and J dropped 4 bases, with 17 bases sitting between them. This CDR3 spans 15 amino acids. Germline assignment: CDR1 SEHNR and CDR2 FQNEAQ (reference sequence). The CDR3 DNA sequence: TGTGCCAGCAGCCACAGCACCCCTCTGATCTATGGCTACACCTTC. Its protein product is CASSHSTPLIYGYTF.

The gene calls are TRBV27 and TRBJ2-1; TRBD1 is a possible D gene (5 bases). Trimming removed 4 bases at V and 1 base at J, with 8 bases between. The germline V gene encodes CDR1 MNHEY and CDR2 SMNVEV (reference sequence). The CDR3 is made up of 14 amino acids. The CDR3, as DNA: TGTGCCAGCAGTTATAGGGGTTCCTACAATGAGCAGTTCTTC. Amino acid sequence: CASSYRGSYNEQFF.

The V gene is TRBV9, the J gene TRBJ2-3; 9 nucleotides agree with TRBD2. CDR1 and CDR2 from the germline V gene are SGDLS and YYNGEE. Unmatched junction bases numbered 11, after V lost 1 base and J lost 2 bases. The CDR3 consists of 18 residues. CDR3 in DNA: TGTGCCAGCAGCGTACCCCCGGCGGGAGGGTTGTTCACAGATACGCAGTATTTT. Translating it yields CASSVPPAGGLFTDTQYF.

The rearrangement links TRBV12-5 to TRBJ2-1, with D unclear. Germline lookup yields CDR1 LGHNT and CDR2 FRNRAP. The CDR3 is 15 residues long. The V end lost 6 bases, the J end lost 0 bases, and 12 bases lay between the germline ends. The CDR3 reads CASGRPTSSYNEQFF. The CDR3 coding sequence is TGTGCTAGTGGCCGCCCCACGAGCTCCTACAATGAGCAGTTCTTC.

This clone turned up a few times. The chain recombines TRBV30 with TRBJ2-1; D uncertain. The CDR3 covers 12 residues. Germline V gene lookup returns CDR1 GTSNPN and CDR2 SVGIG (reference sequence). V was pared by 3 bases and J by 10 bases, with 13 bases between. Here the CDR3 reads CAWRGIGLEQFF. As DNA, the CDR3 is TGTGCCTGGAGGGGGATAGGGTTAGAGCAGTTCTTC. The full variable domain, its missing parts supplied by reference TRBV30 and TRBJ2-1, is SQTIHQWPATLVQPVGSPLSLECTVEGTSNPNLYWYRQAAGRGLQLLFYSVGIGQISSEVPQNLSASRPQDRQFILSSKKLLLSDSGFYLCAWRGIGLEQFFGPGTRLTVL.

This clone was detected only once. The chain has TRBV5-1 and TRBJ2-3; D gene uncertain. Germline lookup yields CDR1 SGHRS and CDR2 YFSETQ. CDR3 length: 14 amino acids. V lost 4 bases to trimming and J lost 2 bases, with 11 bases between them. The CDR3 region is CASSVDWNTDTQYF. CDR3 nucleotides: TGCGCCAGCAGCGTCGACTGGAACACAGATACGCAGTATTTT. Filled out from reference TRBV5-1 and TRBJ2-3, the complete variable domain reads KAGVTQTPRYLIKTRGQQVTLSCSPISGHRSVSWYQQTPGQGLQFLFEYFSETQRNKGNFPGRFSGRQFSNSRSEMNVSTLELGDSALYLCASSVDWNTDTQYFGPGTRLTVL.

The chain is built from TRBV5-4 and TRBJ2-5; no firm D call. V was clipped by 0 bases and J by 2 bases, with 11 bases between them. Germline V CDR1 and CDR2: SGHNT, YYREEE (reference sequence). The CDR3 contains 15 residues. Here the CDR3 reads CASSLESASQETQYF. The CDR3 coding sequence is TGTGCCAGCAGCTTGGAATCGGCGTCGCAAGAGACCCAGTACTTC.

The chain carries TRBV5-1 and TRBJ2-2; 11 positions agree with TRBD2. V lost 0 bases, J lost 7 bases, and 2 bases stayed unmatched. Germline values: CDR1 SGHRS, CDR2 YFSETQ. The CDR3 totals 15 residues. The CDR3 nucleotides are TGCGCCAGCAGCTTGGCCCTAGCGGGAGGCGGGGAGCTGTTTTTT. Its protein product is CASSLALAGGGELFF.

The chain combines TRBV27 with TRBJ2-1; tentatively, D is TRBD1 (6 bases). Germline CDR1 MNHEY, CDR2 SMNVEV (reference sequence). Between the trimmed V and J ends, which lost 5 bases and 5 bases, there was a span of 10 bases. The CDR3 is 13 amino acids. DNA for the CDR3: TGTGCCAGCAGTGGATGGACAGACAATGAGCAGTTCTTC. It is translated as CASSGWTDNEQFF.

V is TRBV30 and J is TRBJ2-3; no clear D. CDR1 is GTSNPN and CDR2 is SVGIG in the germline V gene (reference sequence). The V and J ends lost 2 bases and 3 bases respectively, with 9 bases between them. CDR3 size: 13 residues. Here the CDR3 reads CAWSSVDTDTQYF. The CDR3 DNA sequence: TGTGCCTGGAGTTCGGTAGATACAGATACGCAGTATTTT. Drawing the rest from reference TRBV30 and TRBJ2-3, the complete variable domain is SQTIHQWPATLVQPVGSPLSLECTVEGTSNPNLYWYRQAAGRGLQLLFYSVGIGQISSEVPQNLSASRPQDRQFILSSKKLLLSDSGFYLCAWSSVDTDTQYFGPGTRLTVL.

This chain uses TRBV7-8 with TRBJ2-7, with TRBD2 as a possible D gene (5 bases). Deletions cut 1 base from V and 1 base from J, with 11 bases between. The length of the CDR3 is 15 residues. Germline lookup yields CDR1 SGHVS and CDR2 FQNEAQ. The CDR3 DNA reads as TGTGCCAGCAGCTTAGGTAGCGTAGGATCCTACGAGCAGTACTTC. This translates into CASSLGSVGSYEQYF. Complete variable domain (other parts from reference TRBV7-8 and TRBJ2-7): GAGVSQSPRYKVAKRGQDVALRCDPISGHVSLFWYQQALGQGPEFLTYFQNEAQLDKSGLPSDRFFAERPEGSVSTLKIQRTQQEDSAVYLCASSLGSVGSYEQYFGPGTRLTVT.

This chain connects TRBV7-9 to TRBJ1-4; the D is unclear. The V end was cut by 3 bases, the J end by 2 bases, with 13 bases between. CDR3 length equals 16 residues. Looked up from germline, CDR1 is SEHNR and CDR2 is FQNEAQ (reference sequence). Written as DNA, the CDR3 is TGTGCCAGCAGCTTCGGGCCAGTGGCTACTAATGAAAAACTGTTTTTT. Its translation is CASSFGPVATNEKLFF.

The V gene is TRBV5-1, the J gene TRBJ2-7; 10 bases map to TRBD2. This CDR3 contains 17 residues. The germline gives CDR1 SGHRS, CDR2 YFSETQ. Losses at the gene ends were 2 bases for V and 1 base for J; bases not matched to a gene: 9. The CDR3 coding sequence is TGCGCCAGCAGCTTACCGGGACTAGCGTTGGGGTCCTACGAGCAGTACTTC. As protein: CASSLPGLALGSYEQYF.

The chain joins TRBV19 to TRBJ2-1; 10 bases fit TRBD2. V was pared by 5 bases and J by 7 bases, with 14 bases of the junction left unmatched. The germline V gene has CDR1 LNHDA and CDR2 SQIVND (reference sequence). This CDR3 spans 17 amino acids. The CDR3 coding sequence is TGTGCCAGTAGTGGCATCCGGACTAGCGGAAGTCGGAATGAGCAGTTCTTC. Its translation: CASSGIRTSGSRNEQFF.

This CDR3 reads CAVQGGNTEAFF. The CDR3 DNA reads as TGTGCTGTTCAGGGGGGGAACACTGAAGCTTTCTTT. The V call is TRBV12-5, the J call TRBJ1-1, with 7 positions matching TRBD1. J gave up 1 base and V 11 bases, and 4 bases lay outside the gene matches. Germline V gene lookup returns CDR1 LGHNT and CDR2 FRNRAP. This CDR3 spans 12 amino acids. Together with reference TRBV12-5 and TRBJ1-1, the CDR3 gives the full variable domain: DARVTQTPRHKVTEMGQEVTMRCQPILGHNTVFWYRQTMMQGLELLAYFRNRAPLDDSGMPKDRFSAEMPDATLATLKIQPSEPRDSAVYFCAVQGGNTEAFFGQGTRLTVV.

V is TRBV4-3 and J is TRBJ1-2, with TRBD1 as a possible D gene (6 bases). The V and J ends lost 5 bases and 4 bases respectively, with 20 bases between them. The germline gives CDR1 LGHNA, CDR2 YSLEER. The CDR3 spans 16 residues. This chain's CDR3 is CASSAKGGGGSYGYTF. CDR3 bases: TGCGCCAGCAGCGCTAAAGGGGGGGGTGGATCCTATGGCTACACCTTC.

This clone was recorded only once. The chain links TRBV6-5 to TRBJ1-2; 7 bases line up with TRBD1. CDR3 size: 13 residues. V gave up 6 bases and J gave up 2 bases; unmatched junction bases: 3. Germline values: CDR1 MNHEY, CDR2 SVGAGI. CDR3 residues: CASSETGNYGYTF. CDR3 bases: TGTGCCAGCAGCGAGACAGGGAACTATGGCTACACCTTC.

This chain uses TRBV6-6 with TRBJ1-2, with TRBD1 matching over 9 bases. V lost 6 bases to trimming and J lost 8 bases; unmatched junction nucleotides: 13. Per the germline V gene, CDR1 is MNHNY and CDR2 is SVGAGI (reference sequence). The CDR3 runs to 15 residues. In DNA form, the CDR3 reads TGTGCCAGCAGCAGACAGTCCGGGACAGGGTACGGCTACACCTTC. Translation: CASSRQSGTGYGYTF.

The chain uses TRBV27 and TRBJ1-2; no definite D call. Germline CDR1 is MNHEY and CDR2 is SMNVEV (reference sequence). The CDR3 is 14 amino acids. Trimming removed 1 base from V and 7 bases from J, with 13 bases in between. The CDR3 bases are TGTGCCAGCAGTTTATTTTCGGGAGACGGTGGCTACACCTTC. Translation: CASSLFSGDGGYTF.

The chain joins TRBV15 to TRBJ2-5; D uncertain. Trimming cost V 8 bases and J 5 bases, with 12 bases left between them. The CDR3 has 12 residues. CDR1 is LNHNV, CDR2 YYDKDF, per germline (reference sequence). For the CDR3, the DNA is TGTGCCACCGGTAAAGGGTGGGAGACCCAGTACTTC. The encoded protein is CATGKGWETQYF.

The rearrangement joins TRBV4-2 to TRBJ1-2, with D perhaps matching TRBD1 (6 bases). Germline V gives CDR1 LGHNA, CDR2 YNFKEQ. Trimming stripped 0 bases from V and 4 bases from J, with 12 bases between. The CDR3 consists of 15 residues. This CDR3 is CASSQDQSGVYGYTF. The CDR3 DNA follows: TGTGCCAGCAGCCAAGATCAGTCAGGGGTCTATGGCTACACCTTC.

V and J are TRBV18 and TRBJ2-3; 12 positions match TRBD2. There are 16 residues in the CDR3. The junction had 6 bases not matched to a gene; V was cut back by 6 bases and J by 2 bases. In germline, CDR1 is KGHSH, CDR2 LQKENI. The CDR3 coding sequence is TGTGCCAGCTCGCTTCTAGCGGGGGGGTCCACAGATACGCAGTATTTT. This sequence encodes CASSLLAGGSTDTQYF.

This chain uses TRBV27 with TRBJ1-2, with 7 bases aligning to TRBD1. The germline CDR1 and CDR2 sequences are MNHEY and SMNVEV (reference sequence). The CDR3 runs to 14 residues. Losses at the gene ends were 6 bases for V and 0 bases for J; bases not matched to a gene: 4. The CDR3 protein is CASRGTVANYGYTF. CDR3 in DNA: TGTGCCAGCAGAGGGACAGTCGCTAACTATGGCTACACCTTC.

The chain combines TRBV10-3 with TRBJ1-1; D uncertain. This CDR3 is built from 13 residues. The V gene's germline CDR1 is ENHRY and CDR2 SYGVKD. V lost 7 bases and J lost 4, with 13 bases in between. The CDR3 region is CAITSSVGTEAFF. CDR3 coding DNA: TGTGCCATCACAAGCTCGGTAGGCACTGAAGCTTTCTTT.

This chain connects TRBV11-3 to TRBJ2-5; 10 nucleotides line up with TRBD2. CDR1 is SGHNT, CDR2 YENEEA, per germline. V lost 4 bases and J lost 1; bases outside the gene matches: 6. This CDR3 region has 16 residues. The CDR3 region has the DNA TGTGCCAGCAGCTCACGTGGGACTAGCGTCCAAGAGACCCAGTACTTC. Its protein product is CASSSRGTSVQETQYF.

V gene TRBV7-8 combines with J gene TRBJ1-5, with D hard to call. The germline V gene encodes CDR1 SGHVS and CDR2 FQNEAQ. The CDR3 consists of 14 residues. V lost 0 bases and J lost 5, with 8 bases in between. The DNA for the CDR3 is TGTGCCAGCAGCTTAGCAGGGTCTCATCAGCCCCAGCATTTT. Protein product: CASSLAGSHQPQHF.

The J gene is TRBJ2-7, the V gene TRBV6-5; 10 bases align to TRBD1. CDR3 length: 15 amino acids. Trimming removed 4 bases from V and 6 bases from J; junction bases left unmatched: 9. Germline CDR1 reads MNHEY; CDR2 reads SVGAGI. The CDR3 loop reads CASSFAGTGAVEQYF. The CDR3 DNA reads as TGTGCCAGCAGTTTCGCCGGGACAGGGGCGGTCGAGCAGTACTTC.